This entry lists 29 T cell receptor beta chains sequenced from one sample in a study of T cell responses to AZD1222 COVID-19 vaccine (TCRdb year 2021). Explained via the paper, the time point label denotes: baseline before first vaccination. Library preparation was by the immunoSEQ multiplex PCR assay. TCRdb stores this immuneACCESS table with in-frame sequences only. Part of the clones is absent; in the studies checked, under half of the shortfall reflects unresolved V genes, and no reason is known for the rest. This sample holds 95,000 to 150,000 clones; about nine tenths were observed only once. 14% to 15% of the sample is in the top ten clones. The source was peripheral blood, collected on day 0 of AZD1222 vaccination. The receptors were gathered from an adult in good health.

J is TRBJ1-4 and V is TRBV6-2 or TRBV6-3, with D uncertain. The ends were cut back, 4 bases at V and 7 bases at J, with 13 bases in the middle. Germline assignment: CDR1 MNHEY and CDR2 SVGEGT. The CDR3 has 14 amino acids. The CDR3: CASSLDGGSEKLFF. The CDR3, as DNA: TGTGCCAGCAGTTTGGATGGCGGGAGTGAAAAACTGTTTTTT.

This rearrangement joins TRBV15 to TRBJ1-1; unclear D gene. Germline CDR1 is LNHNV and CDR2 is YYDKDF (reference sequence). The CDR3 spans 15 residues. With 4 bases removed from V and 1 base from J, the gap between germline ends came to 13 bases. The CDR3 coding sequence is TGTGCCACCAGCAAGTCGTCGTCAGCGAACACTGAAGCTTTCTTT. Residues: CATSKSSSANTEAFF.

The chain joins TRBV7-2 to TRBJ2-5; D possibly matches TRBD1 or TRBD2 (6 bases each). CDR3 length: 13 residues. The germline V and J ends were trimmed by 5 bases and 4 bases, with 11 bases remaining between them. Looked up from germline, CDR1 is SGHTA and CDR2 is FQGNSA. The chain's CDR3 is CASSEKGGETQYF. The CDR3 DNA is TGTGCCAGCAGCGAGAAGGGGGGAGAGACCCAGTACTTC. The variable domain in full, with the rest retrieved from reference TRBV7-2 and TRBJ2-5, is GAGVSQSPSNKVTEKGKDVELRCDPISGHTALYWYRQSLGQGLEFLIYFQGNSAPDKSGLPSDRFSAERTGGSVSTLTIQRTQQEDSAVYLCASSEKGGETQYFGPGTRLLVL.

The chain joins TRBV21-1 to TRBJ2-1; TRBD1 reflects the table's D call only, with no check against the DNA. TRBV21-1 is termed a pseudogene. The CDR3 length is 19 residues. The CDR3 coding sequence is TGTGCCAGCAGCAAATCCGTGAGGGCGGGACAGGGGGGACCCTACGGGCAGTTCTTC. This codes for CASSKSVRAGQGGPYGQFF.

The count of this clone is one. The chain recombines TRBV28 with TRBJ1-6; perhaps TRBD1 as D (6 bases). There are 13 residues in the CDR3. Trimming stripped 2 bases from V and 12 bases from J, with 11 bases between. In germline, CDR1 is MDHEN, CDR2 SYDVKM. The chain's CDR3 is CASSLRQDLPLHF. The CDR3 coding sequence is TGTGCCAGCAGTTTAAGACAGGACCTACCCCTCCACTTT. Filled out from reference TRBV28 and TRBJ1-6, the complete variable domain reads DVKVTQSSRYLVKRTGEKVFLECVQDMDHENMFWYRQDPGLGLRLIYFSYDVKMKEKGDIPEGYSVSREKKERFSLILESASTNQTSMYLCASSLRQDLPLHFGNGTRLTVT.

The rearrangement joins TRBV7-2 to TRBJ1-6; D may be TRBD1 (6 bases). The CDR3 runs 15 residues. The germline V gene encodes CDR1 SGHTA and CDR2 FQGNSA. Trimming removed 5 bases from V and 7 bases from J, with 15 bases in between. The CDR3, as DNA: TGTGCCAGCAGCCTTCAGGGGTTTGGGAATTCACCCCTCCACTTT. This codes for CASSLQGFGNSPLHF.

J is TRBJ1-1 and V is TRBV7-9, with a possible D match to TRBD1 (5 bases). Looked up from germline, CDR1 is SEHNR and CDR2 is FQNEAQ (reference sequence). V was pared by 5 bases and J by 3 bases, with 19 bases between. The CDR3 sequence is 16 residues long. This CDR3 reads CASSPGQGPVDTEAFF. The CDR3 coding sequence is TGTGCCAGCAGCCCCGGGCAGGGCCCGGTGGACACTGAAGCTTTCTTT. The whole variable domain, remainder taken from reference TRBV7-9 and TRBJ1-1, is DTGVSQNPRHKITKRGQNVTFRCDPISEHNRLYWYRQTLGQGPEFLTYFQNEAQLEKSRLLSDRFSAERPKGSFSTLEIQRTEQGDSAMYLCASSPGQGPVDTEAFFGQGTRLTVV.

The chain employs TRBV6-5 and TRBJ2-1; 14 bases map to TRBD2. The CDR3 is made up of 16 amino acids. The V and J ends lost 4 bases and 8 bases, in that order; junction bases with no gene match: 7. The germline V gene has CDR1 MNHEY and CDR2 SVGAGI. CDR3 in DNA: TGTGCCAGCAGTTCGACTAGCGGGAGGGAACGGGATGAGCAGTTCTTC. Its translation is CASSSTSGRERDEQFF.

The chain has TRBV6-2 or TRBV6-3 and TRBJ1-2; D is ambiguous. This CDR3 has 13 residues. V was cut by 2 bases and J by 8 bases, with 12 bases left in between. Looked up from germline, CDR1 is MNHEY and CDR2 is SVGEGT. CDR3: CASSYKEEEGYTF. The CDR3 region has the DNA TGTGCCAGCAGTTACAAGGAGGAGGAGGGCTACACCTTC.

The rearrangement links TRBV7-2 to TRBJ2-7, with D perhaps TRBD2 (5 bases). V lost 1 base and J 2 bases, leaving 6 bases between the germline ends. Germline CDR1 reads SGHTA; CDR2 reads FQGNSA. CDR3 length: 13 residues. For the CDR3, the DNA is TGTGCCAGCAGCTTAGTCGGGGCCTACGAGCAGTACTTC. As protein: CASSLVGAYEQYF.

J is TRBJ2-2 and V is TRBV7-2; D ambiguous. The CDR3 loop spans 14 amino acids. With 5 bases removed from V and 3 bases from J, the gap between germline ends came to 10 bases. Germline assignment: CDR1 SGHTA and CDR2 FQGNSA. In DNA, the CDR3 is TGTGCCAGCAGCCCGCATGCGGACACCGGGGAGCTGTTTTTT. It encodes CASSPHADTGELFF.

This chain joins TRBV28 and TRBJ2-1, with a possible D match to TRBD1 (5 bases). The CDR3 contains 15 residues. Trimming took off 6 bases at V and 0 bases at J, with 12 bases between the two ends. Germline loops: CDR1 MDHEN, CDR2 SYDVKM. This chain's CDR3 is CASRPDSASYNEQFF. CDR3 sequence (DNA): TGTGCCAGCAGGCCTGACAGCGCCTCCTACAATGAGCAGTTCTTC.

The chain combines TRBV6-4 with TRBJ1-5; the D gene is possibly TRBD1 (5 bases). The CDR3 length is 14 residues. CDR1 MRHNA and CDR2 SNTAGT come from the germline V gene. V lost 5 bases, J lost 7 bases, and 15 bases lay in between. CDR3 region: CASSPEARVQPQHF. CDR3 nucleotides: TGTGCCAGCAGTCCAGAAGCCAGGGTACAGCCCCAGCATTTT.

To note about this clone: Other nucleotide sequences from this sample produce the same CDR3. The rearrangement links TRBV7-8 to TRBJ1-3; D gene unclear. The CDR3 spans 13 residues. V was clipped by 1 base and J by 7 bases, with 8 bases between them. The germline V gene encodes CDR1 SGHVS and CDR2 FQNEAQ. The CDR3 DNA reads as TGTGCCAGCAGCTTAGGCCAGCGCAACACCATATATTTT. Translated, it gives CASSLGQRNTIYF.

CDR3 in DNA: TGTGCCTTTAGCGGGAGAGTAACAGATACGCAGTATTTT. Translation: CAFSGRVTDTQYF. The chain links TRBV30 to TRBJ2-3; 9 bases fit TRBD2. The junction had 5 bases not matched to a gene; V was cut back by 7 bases and J by 3 bases. CDR1 GTSNPN and CDR2 SVGIG come from the germline V gene (reference sequence). The CDR3 totals 13 residues.

The CDR3 region is CASSLYRNTGELFF. The CDR3 coding sequence is TGTGCCAGCAGTTTATACCGGAACACCGGGGAGCTGTTTTTT. The chain joins TRBV27 to TRBJ2-2; D gene ambiguous. CDR1 and CDR2 from the germline V gene are MNHEY and SMNVEV (reference sequence). The CDR3 covers 14 residues. Deletions cut 1 base from V and 1 base from J, with 4 bases between.

The chain joins TRBV20-1 to TRBJ2-1, with 7 bases aligning to TRBD1. V shed 4 bases, J shed 10 bases, and the junction held 4 bases outside the gene matches. From germline, CDR1 is DFQATT and CDR2 SNEGSKA (reference sequence). This CDR3 is built from 11 residues. CDR3 in DNA: TGCAGTGCTACGGACAGGAAGGAGCAGTTCTTC. Translated: CSATDRKEQFF.

The CDR3 region has the DNA TGTGCCAGCAGCTCTCCTAGCGGGAGGGCCAACTACAATGAGCAGTTCTTC. Translating gives CASSSPSGRANYNEQFF. The rearrangement uses TRBV3-1 (or the pseudogene TRBV3-2) and TRBJ2-1; 12 bases line up with TRBD2. Trimming cost V 5 bases and J 3 bases; bases outside gene matches: 8. CDR3 length: 17 residues. Germline V CDR1 and CDR2: LGHDT, YNNKEL (reference sequence).

This clone was seen a single time. The chain combines TRBV15 with TRBJ1-1, with D possibly TRBD1 on 5 matching bases. This CDR3 is built from 15 residues. Germline CDR1 and CDR2: LNHNV and YYDKDF (reference sequence). V gave up 0 bases and J gave up 2 bases, with 10 bases separating them. CDR3 coding DNA: TGTGCCACCAGCAGAGATTGGGGACCTAACACTGAAGCTTTCTTT. This sequence encodes CATSRDWGPNTEAFF.

The rearrangement uses TRBV7-9 and TRBJ2-2, with 8 bases that match TRBD2. The CDR3 totals 16 residues. CDR1 is SEHNR, CDR2 FQNEAQ, per germline (reference sequence). Germline trimming cut 3 bases from V and 4 bases from J; bases unmatched to any gene: 7. CDR3 region: CASSFTGGPGTGELFF. As DNA, the CDR3 is TGTGCCAGCAGCTTCACGGGAGGGCCGGGCACCGGGGAGCTGTTTTTT.

V usage is TRBV28 and J usage is TRBJ2-7; 7 nucleotides agree with TRBD2. After removal of 3 bases from V and 4 bases from J, the junction contained 6 bases not matched to a gene. The CDR3 spans 14 residues. CDR1 and CDR2 from the germline V gene are MDHEN and SYDVKM. The CDR3 here is CASSFGGEKYEQYF. For the CDR3, the DNA is TGTGCCAGCAGTTTTGGGGGGGAGAAATACGAGCAGTACTTC.

CDR3 in amino acids: CASSQDWEGAKNIQYF. CDR3 coding DNA: TGTGCCAGCAGCCAAGATTGGGAAGGAGCCAAAAACATTCAGTACTTC. This rearrangement joins TRBV4-2 to TRBJ2-4; D gene ambiguous. CDR3 length equals 16 residues. Germline lookup yields CDR1 LGHNA and CDR2 YNFKEQ. V dropped 0 bases and J dropped 0 bases, with 9 bases sitting between them.

The V call is TRBV6-2 or TRBV6-3, the J call TRBJ1-5; D not resolved. This CDR3 region has 20 residues. Per germline, CDR1 MNHEY and CDR2 SVGEGT. The V end was cut by 4 bases, the J end by 2 bases, with 27 bases between. The CDR3 nucleotides read TGTGCCAGCAGTTCCCCCCGCGGTGGTAGGCTCTCCCTGGGCAATCAGCCCCAGCATTTT. Amino acids: CASSSPRGGRLSLGNQPQHF.

This sequence joins TRBV7-2 and TRBJ2-1; no firm D call. The V end lost 5 bases, the J end lost 7 bases, and 15 bases lay between the germline ends. Germline assignment: CDR1 SGHTA and CDR2 FQGNSA. This CDR3 has 14 residues. The chain's CDR3 is CASSDSPPGNEQFF. The DNA of the CDR3 is TGTGCCAGCAGCGACTCCCCCCCCGGGAATGAGCAGTTCTTC.

The J gene is TRBJ2-3, the V gene TRBV10-2; TRBD2 is a possible D gene (5 bases). This CDR3 contains 14 residues. The germline gives CDR1 WSHSY, CDR2 SAAADI. Trimming pared 3 bases from V and 5 bases from J, leaving 12 bases between. CDR3 in DNA: TGCGCCAGCAGTGAACGTGGGAGAATAGATACGCAGTATTTT. This gives the protein CASSERGRIDTQYF.

The chain has TRBV11-2 and TRBJ1-4, with 7 nucleotides matching TRBD1. Germline V CDR1 and CDR2: SGHAT, FQNNGV. The CDR3 runs 15 residues. V lost 8 bases, J lost 5 bases, and 11 bases stayed unmatched. The CDR3 DNA reads as TGTGCCAGCGAGAAGTCCGGGACAGCGAATGAAAAACTGTTTTTT. Translation gives CASEKSGTANEKLFF. Using reference TRBV11-2 and TRBJ1-4 for the parts outside the CDR3, the full variable domain is EAGVAQSPRYKIIEKRQSVAFWCNPISGHATLYWYQQILGQGPKLLIQFQNNGVVDDSQLPKDRFSAERLKGVDSTLKIQPAKLEDSAVYLCASEKSGTANEKLFFGSGTQLSVL.

This chain uses TRBV24-1 with TRBJ2-3; 10 bases match TRBD2. CDR1 is KGHDR and CDR2 is SFDVKD in the germline V gene. The length of the CDR3 is 17 residues. Trimming removed 4 bases from V and 2 bases from J; junction bases left unmatched: 8. The CDR3 DNA reads TGTGCCACCAGTGACTCCAGGACTAGCGGTCTCACAGATACGCAGTATTTT. Translation: CATSDSRTSGLTDTQYF.

The chain combines TRBV18 with TRBJ2-1; no clear D. The CDR3 spans 17 residues. Trimming removed 3 bases from V and 0 bases from J, with 15 bases in between. In germline, CDR1 is KGHSH, CDR2 LQKENI. CDR3 protein: CASSPRTLESSYNEQFF. DNA of the CDR3: TGTGCCAGCTCACCCCGGACCTTAGAGAGCTCCTACAATGAGCAGTTCTTC.

V gene TRBV2 combines with J gene TRBJ2-1, with D possibly TRBD2 on 7 matching bases. Germline-derived CDR1 and CDR2 are SNHLY and FYNNEI. The CDR3 consists of 15 residues. V lost 3 bases and J lost 5, with 14 bases in between. CDR3 nucleotide sequence: TGTGCCAGCAGTGAGGGGGGGCAGGGAGACAATGAGCAGTTCTTC. Its translation: CASSEGGQGDNEQFF. The full variable domain, completed using reference TRBV2 and TRBJ2-1, is EPEVTQTPSHQVTQMGQEVILRCVPISNHLYFYWYRQILGQKVEFLVSFYNNEISEKSEIFDDQFSVERPDGSNFTLKIRSTKLEDSAMYFCASSEGGQGDNEQFFGPGTRLTVL.